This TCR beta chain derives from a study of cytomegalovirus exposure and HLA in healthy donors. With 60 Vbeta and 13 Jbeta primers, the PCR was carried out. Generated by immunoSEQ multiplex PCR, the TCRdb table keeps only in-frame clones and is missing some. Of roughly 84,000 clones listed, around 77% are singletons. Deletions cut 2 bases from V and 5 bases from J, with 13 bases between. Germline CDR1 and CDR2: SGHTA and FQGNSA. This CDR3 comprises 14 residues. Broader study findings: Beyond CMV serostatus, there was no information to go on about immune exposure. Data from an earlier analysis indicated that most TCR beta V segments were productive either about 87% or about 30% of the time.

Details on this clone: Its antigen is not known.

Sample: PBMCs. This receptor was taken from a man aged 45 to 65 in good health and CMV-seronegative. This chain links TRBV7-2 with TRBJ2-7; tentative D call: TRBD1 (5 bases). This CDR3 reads CASSLSAGLHEQYF. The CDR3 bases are TGTGCCAGCAGCTTATCGGCAGGGCTCCACGAGCAGTACTTC.